This passage covers 10 T cell receptor beta chains from one sample sequenced in a study of blood T cell repertoires in COVID-19. The data were produced by immunoSEQ multiplex PCR, yet TCRdb's version contains in-frame clones alone and is incomplete. This table has over 450,000 clones, nearly 90% appearing once. The specimen was peripheral blood. All receptors come from a man aged 18 to 35 with COVID-19, enrolled during active disease.

This clone was seen a few times. V is TRBV12-3 or TRBV12-4 and J is TRBJ2-1, with 9 positions matching TRBD2. This CDR3 region has 13 residues. The trim removed 3 bases at V and 9 bases at J, leaving 3 bases unmatched. This CDR3 is CASSLAGGFEQFF. Written as DNA, the CDR3 is TGTGCCAGCAGTTTGGCGGGGGGGTTTGAGCAGTTCTTC.

This chain connects TRBV14 to TRBJ2-3; the D gene is possibly TRBD2 (6 bases). Germline loops: CDR1 SGHDN, CDR2 FVKESK. There are 14 residues in the CDR3. Between the trimmed V and J ends, which lost 0 bases and 6 bases, there was a span of 10 bases. In DNA form, the CDR3 reads TGTGCCAGCAGCCAAGAACTAGCTGGGGATACGCAGTATTTT. This gives the protein CASSQELAGDTQYF.

This rearrangement joins TRBV3-1 (or the pseudogene TRBV3-2) to TRBJ1-2, with TRBD1 matching 9 bases. CDR1 LGHDT and CDR2 YNNKEL come from the germline V gene (reference sequence). Trimming at V came to 5 bases and at J to 7 bases, leaving 5 bases not matched to a gene. The CDR3 length is 13 residues. For the CDR3, the DNA is TGTGCCAGCAGCTGGGACAGGGCTGGTGGCTACACCTTC. Residues: CASSWDRAGGYTF.

The table lists this clone with a count of one. The rearrangement uses TRBV19 and TRBJ1-2, with TRBD1 identical over 11 bases. Unmatched junction bases numbered 6, after V lost 3 bases and J lost 6 bases. The germline CDR1 and CDR2 sequences are LNHDA and SQIVND (reference sequence). The CDR3 extends over 15 amino acids. Here the CDR3 reads CASSMGWTGGHGYTF. The CDR3 DNA follows: TGTGCCAGTAGTATGGGTTGGACAGGGGGCCATGGCTACACCTTC.

The genes are TRBV5-8 and TRBJ2-3; TRBD1 agrees at 8 bases. In germline, CDR1 is SGHTS, CDR2 YDEGEE. V trimming: 10 bases; J trimming: 0 bases; junction bases outside the gene matches: 10. CDR3 size: 15 residues. The CDR3 is CAPGRGLRSTDTQYF. In DNA form, the CDR3 reads TGTGCCCCTGGCAGGGGGCTGAGGAGCACAGATACGCAGTATTTT.

The chain links TRBV2 to TRBJ2-3; D is possibly TRBD2 (6 bases). This CDR3 has 13 residues. Germline CDR1 and CDR2: SNHLY and FYNNEI. Trimming stripped 6 bases from V and 7 bases from J, with 14 bases between. CDR3 DNA: TGTGCCAGCAGCAGGGACTTTACAAATACGCAGTATTTT. Protein: CASSRDFTNTQYF.

Of note for this clone: Other DNA sequences of this sample code for an identical CDR3. The J gene is TRBJ2-2, the V gene TRBV15, with D possibly matching TRBD2 (6 bases). This CDR3 region has 14 residues. V lost 0 bases, J lost 7 bases, and 9 bases lay in between. Looked up from germline, CDR1 is LNHNV and CDR2 is YYDKDF (reference sequence). This chain's CDR3 is CATSRDRGGGELFF. DNA of the CDR3: TGTGCCACCAGCAGAGATCGGGGAGGCGGGGAGCTGTTTTTT.

This clone appeared once. V gene TRBV28 combines with J gene TRBJ1-1; 7 bases fit TRBD1. The germline V gene has CDR1 MDHEN and CDR2 SYDVKM. V gave up 5 bases and J gave up 4 bases; unmatched junction bases: 7. CDR3 length: 14 residues. The CDR3 sequence: CASSLRQGGTEAFF. The CDR3 DNA follows: TGTGCCAGCAGTCTCCGACAGGGCGGCACTGAAGCTTTCTTT.

V usage is TRBV29-1 and J usage is TRBJ2-7; 9 bases agree with TRBD1. J lost 7 bases, V lost 0 bases, and 4 bases had no gene match. CDR3 size: 13 residues. Germline CDR1 reads SQVTM; CDR2 reads ANQGSEA. CDR3 in amino acids: CSVEDGTGLEQYF. The CDR3 region has the DNA TGCAGCGTTGAAGACGGGACAGGGTTAGAGCAGTACTTC.

The chain joins TRBV2 to TRBJ2-1; 13 bases agree with TRBD2. CDR3 length: 16 amino acids. The J segment lost 4 bases and the V segment lost 2 bases, leaving 2 bases of the junction unmatched. Germline V gene sequence: CDR1 SNHLY, CDR2 FYNNEI. The CDR3 region has the DNA TGTGCCAGCAGTGAAAAGGGACTAGCGGGGTACAATGAGCAGTTCTTC. Amino acids: CASSEKGLAGYNEQFF.